The source of this TCR delta chain is a study of human gamma delta and Vdelta1 T cells (dated by TCRdb to the late 2010s). As for the study more broadly: Delta One T cells, Vd1+ gamma-delta T cells, were investigated in the study as cytotoxic effectors against acute myeloid leukemia. Summary of the overall study and its limitations: Polyclonality and broad cytotoxic targeting of acute myeloid leukemia were reported for Delta One T cells.

The CDR3, cysteine through phenylalanine, is 24 amino acids long. The read is trimmed to its CDR3 DNA, 72 bases read in frame from base 1. Reading the germline V gene gives CDR1 TSWWSYY and CDR2 QGS. Relative to germline, V is missing 4 bases and J is missing 0 bases, with 29 bases of the junction outside any gene match. Libraries were made using PCR. Data came from an Illumina MiSeq. Clones were re-identified by TCRdb from the public reads with CATT, and rows with the same DNA were merged. Here the sample has thousands of delta-chain clones; approximately 41% occur a single time. The ten largest clones take up about 6.2% of the sample. For this clone: Its cognate antigen has yet to be identified. Per-nucleotide qualities are absent, and no much larger clonotype sits a single base away.

Sequencing was performed on Vdelta1 gamma-delta T cells from blood grown in culture (DOT cells). The cell subset or site label here, explained by the study, means: Delta One T cells, in vitro expanded/differentiated Vd1+ gamma-delta T cells. The clonotype comes from a human donor in good health. The chain uses TRDV1 and TRDJ1; TRDD3 aligns with 10 central bases. The CDR3 here reads CALGARQEGSLGGYLMPYTDKLIF. The sequenced DNA: TGTGCTCTTGGGGCCCGCCAGGAAGGGTCCCTTGGGGGATACTTAATGCCGTACACCGATAAACTCATCTTT.